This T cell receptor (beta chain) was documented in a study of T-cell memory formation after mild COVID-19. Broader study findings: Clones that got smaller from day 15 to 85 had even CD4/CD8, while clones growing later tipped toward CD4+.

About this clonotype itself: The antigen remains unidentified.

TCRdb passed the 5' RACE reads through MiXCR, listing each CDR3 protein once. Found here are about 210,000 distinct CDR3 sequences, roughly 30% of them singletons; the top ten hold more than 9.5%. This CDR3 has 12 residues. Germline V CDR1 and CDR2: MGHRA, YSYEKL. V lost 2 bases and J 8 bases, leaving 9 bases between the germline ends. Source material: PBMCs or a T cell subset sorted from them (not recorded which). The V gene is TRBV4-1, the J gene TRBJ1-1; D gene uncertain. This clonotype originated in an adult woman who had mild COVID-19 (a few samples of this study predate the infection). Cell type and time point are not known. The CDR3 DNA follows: TGCGCCAGCAGCCAAATTTTGGGCGAAGCTTTCTTT. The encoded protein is CASSQILGEAFF.